Given below is one TCR beta chain in context. The antigen remains unidentified. This sample was taken from a study of monozygotic twins with inflammatory bowel disease. Points from the study as a whole: Immunosuppressive treatment differences may have increased patient repertoire variability. IBD patients shared fewer clonotypes with other individuals than healthy twins, especially patients with disease activity signs.

Per the germline V gene, CDR1 is SGHVS and CDR2 is FQNEAQ. This CDR3 contains 13 residues. TCRdb re-called the 5' RACE reads and catalogs CDR3 proteins one per entry, DNA excluded. The sample table includes more than 110,000 distinct CDR3 sequences. The rearrangement uses TRBV7-8 and TRBJ2-7. This receptor was taken from a human donor with ulcerative colitis or Crohn's disease, or a healthy co-twin of an affected twin (not recorded which). The sequencing sample was made of blood. The CDR3 region is CASSLAPGREQYF.